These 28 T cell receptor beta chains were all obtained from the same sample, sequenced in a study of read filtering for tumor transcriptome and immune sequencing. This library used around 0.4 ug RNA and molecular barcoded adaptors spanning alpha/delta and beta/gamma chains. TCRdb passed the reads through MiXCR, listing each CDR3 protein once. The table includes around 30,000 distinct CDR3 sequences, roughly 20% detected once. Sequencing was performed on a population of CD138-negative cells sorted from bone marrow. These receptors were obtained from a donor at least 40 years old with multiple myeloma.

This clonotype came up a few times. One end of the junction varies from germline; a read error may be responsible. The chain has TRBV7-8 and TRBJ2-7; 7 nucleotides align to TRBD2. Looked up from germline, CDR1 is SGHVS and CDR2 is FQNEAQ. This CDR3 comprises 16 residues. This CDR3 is CASSLQTGTIAYVQYF. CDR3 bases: TGTGCCAGCAGCTTGCAGACCGGGACTATCGCTTACGTGCAGTACTTC.

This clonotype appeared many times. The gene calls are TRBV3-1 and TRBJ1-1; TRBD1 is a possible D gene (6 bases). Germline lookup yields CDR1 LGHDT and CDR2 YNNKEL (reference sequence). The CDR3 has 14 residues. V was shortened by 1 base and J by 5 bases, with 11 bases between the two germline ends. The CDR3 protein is CASSQGEGETEAFF. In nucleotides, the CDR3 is TGTGCCAGCAGCCAAGGGGAGGGGGAGACTGAAGCTTTCTTT.

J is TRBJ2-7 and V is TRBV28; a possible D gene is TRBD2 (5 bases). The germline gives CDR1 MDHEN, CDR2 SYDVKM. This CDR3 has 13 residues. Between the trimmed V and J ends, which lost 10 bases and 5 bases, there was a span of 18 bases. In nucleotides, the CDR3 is TGTGCCATCGCCCGGACTCTAGGCAACGAGCAGTACTTC. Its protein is CAIARTLGNEQYF.

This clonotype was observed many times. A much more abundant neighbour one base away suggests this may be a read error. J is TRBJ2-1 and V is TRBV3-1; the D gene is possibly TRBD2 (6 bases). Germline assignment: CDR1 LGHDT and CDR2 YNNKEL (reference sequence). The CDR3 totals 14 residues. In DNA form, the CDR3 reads TGTGCCGGCAGCCAAGATCTTCCAGCGGGTGAGCAGTTCTTC. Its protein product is CAGSQDLPAGEQFF.

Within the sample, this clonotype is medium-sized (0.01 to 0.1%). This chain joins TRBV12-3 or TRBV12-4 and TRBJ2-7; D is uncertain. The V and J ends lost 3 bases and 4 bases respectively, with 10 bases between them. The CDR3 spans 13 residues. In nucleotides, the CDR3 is TGTGCCAGCAGTTTCGAGGTGGGATACGAGCAGTACTTC. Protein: CASSFEVGYEQYF.

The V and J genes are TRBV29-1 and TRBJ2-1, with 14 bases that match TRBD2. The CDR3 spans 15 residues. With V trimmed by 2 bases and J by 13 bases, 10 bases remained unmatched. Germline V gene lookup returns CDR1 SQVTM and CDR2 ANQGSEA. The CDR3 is CSVEPGTSGSKQQFF. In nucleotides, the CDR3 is TGCAGCGTTGAACCCGGGACTAGCGGGAGTAAGCAACAGTTCTTC.

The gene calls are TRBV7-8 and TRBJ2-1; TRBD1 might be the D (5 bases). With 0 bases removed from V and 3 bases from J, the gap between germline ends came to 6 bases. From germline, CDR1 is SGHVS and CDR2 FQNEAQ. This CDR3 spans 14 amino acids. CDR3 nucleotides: TGTGCCAGCAGCTTAGCAGGGGTCTACAATGAGCAGTTCTTC. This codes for CASSLAGVYNEQFF.

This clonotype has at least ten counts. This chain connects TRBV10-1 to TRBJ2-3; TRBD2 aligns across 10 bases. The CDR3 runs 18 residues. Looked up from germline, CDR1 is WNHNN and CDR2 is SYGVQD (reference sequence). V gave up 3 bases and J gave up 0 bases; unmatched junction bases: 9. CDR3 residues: CASSDSLAGAPSTDTQYF. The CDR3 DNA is TGCGCCAGCAGTGATAGTCTAGCGGGGGCCCCTAGCACAGATACGCAGTATTTT.

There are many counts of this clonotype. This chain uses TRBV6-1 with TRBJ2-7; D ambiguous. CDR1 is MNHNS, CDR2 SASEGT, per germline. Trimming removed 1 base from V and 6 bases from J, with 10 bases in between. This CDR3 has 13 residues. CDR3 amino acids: CASSEVLPLEQYF. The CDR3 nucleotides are TGTGCCAGCAGTGAAGTGTTGCCGCTCGAGCAGTACTTC.

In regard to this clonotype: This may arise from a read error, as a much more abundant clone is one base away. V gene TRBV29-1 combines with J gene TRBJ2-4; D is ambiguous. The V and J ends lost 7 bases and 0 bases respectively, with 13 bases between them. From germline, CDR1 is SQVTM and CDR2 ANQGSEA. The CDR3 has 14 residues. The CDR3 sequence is CSARAPIAKNIQYF. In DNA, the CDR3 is TGCAGCGCTCGGGCACCGATAGCCAAAAACATTCAGTACTTC.

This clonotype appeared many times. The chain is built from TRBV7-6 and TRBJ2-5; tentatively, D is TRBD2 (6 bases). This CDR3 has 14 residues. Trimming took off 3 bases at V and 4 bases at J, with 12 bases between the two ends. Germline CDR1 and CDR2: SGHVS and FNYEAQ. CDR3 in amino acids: CASSLRLEGETQYF. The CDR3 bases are TGTGCCAGCAGCTTGAGACTAGAAGGAGAGACCCAGTACTTC.

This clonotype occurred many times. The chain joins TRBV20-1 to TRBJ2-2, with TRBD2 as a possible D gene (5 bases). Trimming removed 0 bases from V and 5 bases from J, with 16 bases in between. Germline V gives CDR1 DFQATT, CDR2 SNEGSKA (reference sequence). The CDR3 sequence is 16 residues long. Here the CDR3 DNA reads TGCAGTGCTAGAGATCGATTCGGGGTTGGGACCGGGGAGCTGTTTTTT. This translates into CSARDRFGVGTGELFF.

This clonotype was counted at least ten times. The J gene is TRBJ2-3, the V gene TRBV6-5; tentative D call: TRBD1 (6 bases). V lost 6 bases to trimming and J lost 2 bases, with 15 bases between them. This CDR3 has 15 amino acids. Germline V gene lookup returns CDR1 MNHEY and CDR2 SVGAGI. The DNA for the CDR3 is TGTGCCAGCAGAAAGACAGGATTACTCACAGATACGCAGTATTTT. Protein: CASRKTGLLTDTQYF.

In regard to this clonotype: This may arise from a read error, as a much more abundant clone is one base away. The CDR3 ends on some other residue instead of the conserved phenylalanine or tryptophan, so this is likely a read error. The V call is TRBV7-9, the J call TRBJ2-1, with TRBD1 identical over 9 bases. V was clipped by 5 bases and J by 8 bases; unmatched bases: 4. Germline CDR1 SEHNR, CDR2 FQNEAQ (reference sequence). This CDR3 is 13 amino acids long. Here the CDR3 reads CASSHTGGDEQFS. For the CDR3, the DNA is TGTGCCAGCAGCCATACAGGGGGCGATGAGCAGTTCTCC.

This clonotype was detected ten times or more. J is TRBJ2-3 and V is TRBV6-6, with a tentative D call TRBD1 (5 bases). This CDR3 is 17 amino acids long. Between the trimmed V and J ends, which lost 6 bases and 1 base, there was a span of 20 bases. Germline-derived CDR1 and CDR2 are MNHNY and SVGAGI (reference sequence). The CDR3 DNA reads TGTGCCAGCAGCCGTGGACGGAGTGGGGCAGGCACAGATACGCAGTATTTT. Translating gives CASSRGRSGAGTDTQYF.

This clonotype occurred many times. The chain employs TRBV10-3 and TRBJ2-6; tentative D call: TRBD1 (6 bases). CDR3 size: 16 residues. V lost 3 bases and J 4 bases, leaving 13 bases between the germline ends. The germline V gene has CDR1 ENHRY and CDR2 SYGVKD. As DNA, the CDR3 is TGTGCCATCAGTGACAGTCACCAGGGGGGGGCCAACGTCCTGACTTTC. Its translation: CAISDSHQGGANVLTF.

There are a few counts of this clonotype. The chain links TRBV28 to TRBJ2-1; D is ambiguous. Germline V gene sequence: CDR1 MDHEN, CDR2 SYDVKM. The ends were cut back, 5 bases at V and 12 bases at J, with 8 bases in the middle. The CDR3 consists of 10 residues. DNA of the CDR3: TGTGCCAGCAGTACCGGAGCGCAGTTCTTC. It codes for CASSTGAQFF. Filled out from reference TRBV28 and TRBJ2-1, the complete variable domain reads DVKVTQSSRYLVKRTGEKVFLECVQDMDHENMFWYRQDPGLGLRLIYFSYDVKMKEKGDIPEGYSVSREKKERFSLILESASTNQTSMYLCASSTGAQFFGPGTRLTVL.

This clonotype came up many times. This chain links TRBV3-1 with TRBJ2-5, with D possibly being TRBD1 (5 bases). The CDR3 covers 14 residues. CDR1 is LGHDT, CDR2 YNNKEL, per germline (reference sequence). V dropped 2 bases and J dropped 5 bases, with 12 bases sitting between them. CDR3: CASSQLGAEETQYF. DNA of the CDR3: TGTGCCAGCAGCCAACTTGGGGCGGAGGAGACCCAGTACTTC.

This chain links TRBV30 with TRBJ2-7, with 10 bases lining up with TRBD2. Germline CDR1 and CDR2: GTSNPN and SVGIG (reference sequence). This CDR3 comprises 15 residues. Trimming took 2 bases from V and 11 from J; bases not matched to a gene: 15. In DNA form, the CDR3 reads TGTGCCTGGAGTTACCCGCTAGCGGGAGTGGGGTCGGAGTACTTC. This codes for CAWSYPLAGVGSEYF.

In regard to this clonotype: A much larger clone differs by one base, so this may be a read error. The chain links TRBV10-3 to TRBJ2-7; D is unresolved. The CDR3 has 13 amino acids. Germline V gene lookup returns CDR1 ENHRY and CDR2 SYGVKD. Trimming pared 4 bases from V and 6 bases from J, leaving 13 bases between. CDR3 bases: TGTGCCATCAGTGCACACGACACTGGCGAGCAGTACTTC. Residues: CAISAHDTGEQYF.

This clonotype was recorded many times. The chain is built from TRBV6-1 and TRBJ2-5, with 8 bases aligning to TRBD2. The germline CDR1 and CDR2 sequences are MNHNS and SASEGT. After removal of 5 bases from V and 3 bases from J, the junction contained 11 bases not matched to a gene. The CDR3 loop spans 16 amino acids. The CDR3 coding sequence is TGTGCCAGCAGTTACTACTCCTCAGCGGGAGAAGAGACCCAGTACTTC. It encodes CASSYYSSAGEETQYF.

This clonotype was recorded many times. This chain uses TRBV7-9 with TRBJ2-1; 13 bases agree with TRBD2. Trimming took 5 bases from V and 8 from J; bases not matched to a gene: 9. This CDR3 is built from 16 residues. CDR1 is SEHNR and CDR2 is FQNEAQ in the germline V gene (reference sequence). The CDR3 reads CASSHTGTSGVHEQFF. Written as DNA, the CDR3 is TGTGCCAGCAGCCACACCGGGACTAGCGGGGTCCATGAGCAGTTCTTC.

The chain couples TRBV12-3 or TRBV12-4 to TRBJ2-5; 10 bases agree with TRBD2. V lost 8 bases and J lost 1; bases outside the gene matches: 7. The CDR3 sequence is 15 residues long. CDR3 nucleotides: TGTGCCAGCCGAAGACTAGCGGGTTCCCAAGAGACCCAGTACTTC. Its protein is CASRRLAGSQETQYF.

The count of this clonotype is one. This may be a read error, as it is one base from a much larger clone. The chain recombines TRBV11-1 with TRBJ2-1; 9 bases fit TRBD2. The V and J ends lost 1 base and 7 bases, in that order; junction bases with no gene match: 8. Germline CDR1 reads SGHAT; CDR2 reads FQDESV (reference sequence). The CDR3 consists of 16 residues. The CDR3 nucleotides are TGTGCCAGCAGCTTAGGGTTTAGCGGGAGCGGGAATGAGCAGTTCTTC. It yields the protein CASSLGFSGSGNEQFF. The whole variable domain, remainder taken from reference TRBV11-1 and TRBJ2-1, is EAEVAQSPRYKITEKSQAVAFWCDPISGHATLYWYRQILGQGPELLVQFQDESVVDDSQLPKDRFSAERLKGVDSTLKIQPAELGDSAMYLCASSLGFSGSGNEQFFGPGTRLTVL.

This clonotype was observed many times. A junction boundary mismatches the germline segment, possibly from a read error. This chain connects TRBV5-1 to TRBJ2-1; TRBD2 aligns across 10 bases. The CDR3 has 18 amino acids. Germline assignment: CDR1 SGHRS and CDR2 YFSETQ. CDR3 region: CASTLEIIRTSGGHEQFF. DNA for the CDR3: TGCGCCAGCACCTTGGAAATTATTCGGACTAGCGGCGGGCATGAGCAGTTCTTC.

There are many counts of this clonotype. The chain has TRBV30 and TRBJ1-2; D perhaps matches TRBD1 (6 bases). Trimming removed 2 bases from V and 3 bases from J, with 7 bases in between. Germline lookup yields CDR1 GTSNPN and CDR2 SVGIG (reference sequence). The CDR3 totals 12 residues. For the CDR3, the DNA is TGTGCCTGGAGTACAGGGTACTATGGCTACACCTTC. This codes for CAWSTGYYGYTF.

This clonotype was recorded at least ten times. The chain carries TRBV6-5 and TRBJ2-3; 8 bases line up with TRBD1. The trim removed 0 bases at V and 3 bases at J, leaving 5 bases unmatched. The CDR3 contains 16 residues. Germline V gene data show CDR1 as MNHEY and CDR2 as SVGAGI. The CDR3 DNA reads TGTGCCAGCAGTTACTCCCGGGACAGGTTGACAGATACGCAGTATTTT. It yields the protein CASSYSRDRLTDTQYF.

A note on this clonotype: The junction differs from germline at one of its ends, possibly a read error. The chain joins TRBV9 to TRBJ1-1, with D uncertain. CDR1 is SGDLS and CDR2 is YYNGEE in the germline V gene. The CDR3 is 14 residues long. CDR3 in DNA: TGTGCCAGCAGCGGGACCACATTGAACACTGAGGCTTTCTTT. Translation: CASSGTTLNTEAFF.